This entry lists 24 T cell receptor beta chains sequenced from one sample in a study of molecular identifiers for immune sequencing clone quantification. TCRdb ran MiXCR on the PCR reads and lists one entry per CDR3 protein. The table has more than 550,000 distinct CDR3 sequences, 25% seen once. Material: naive CD8+ T cells from blood, with Jurkat cell RNA spiked in. Subset reported: FACS-sorted CD8+CD4-CCR7+CD45RA+ naive T cells. The receptors stem from a human donor in good health. Some libraries in this study had Jurkat cell RNA spiked in.

The chain uses TRBV5-6 and TRBJ2-7, with 8 bases matching TRBD1. This CDR3 has 13 residues. The V gene end was trimmed by 7 bases and the J gene end by 1 base; junction bases not matched to a gene: 4. CDR1 SGHDT and CDR2 YYEEEE come from the germline V gene. CDR3 nucleotide sequence: TGTGCCAGCGGGACAGGTCAATCCTACGAGCAGTACTTC. Translated, it gives CASGTGQSYEQYF.

As regards this clonotype: The junction shows a germline mismatch at one end, possibly a read error. This chain links TRBV10-2 with TRBJ1-4; no clear D gene. This CDR3 comprises 14 residues. CDR1 is WSHSY and CDR2 is SAAADI in the germline V gene. The CDR3 bases are TGCGCCAGCACCGCTGACTGGGGTAATGAAAAACTGATTTTT. Translation gives CASTADWGNEKLIF.

At least ten counts were recorded for this clonotype. J is TRBJ2-7 and V is TRBV30, with 7 bases fitting TRBD2. Trimming cost V 3 bases and J 6 bases; bases outside gene matches: 11. This CDR3 has 14 amino acids. Looked up from germline, CDR1 is GTSNPN and CDR2 is SVGIG (reference sequence). The CDR3 DNA follows: TGTGCCTGGAGCCCCCAATCGACTAGCCCCGAGCAGTACTTC. Translation: CAWSPQSTSPEQYF.

As to this clonotype: This may come from a read error, since a much larger clone is one base off. This is likely a read error, given that the CDR3 carries no conserved phenylalanine or tryptophan at its end. The chain links TRBV7-2 to TRBJ1-5; unclear D gene. Trimming took 3 bases from V and 7 from J, leaving 10 bases between them. Per the germline V gene, CDR1 is SGHTA and CDR2 is FQGNSA. The CDR3 contains 13 residues. The CDR3 loop reads CASSFSGAQPQHL. The CDR3 coding sequence is TGTGCCAGCAGCTTCTCAGGAGCCCAGCCCCAGCATCTT.

Points on this clonotype: A read error may produce the germline difference seen at one junction end. The V and J genes are TRBV27 and TRBJ1-5; weak D call: TRBD1 (6 bases). The germline V gene encodes CDR1 MNHEY and CDR2 SMNVEV (reference sequence). CDR3 length: 14 amino acids. The CDR3 DNA reads as TGTGCCAGCAGTTTACAGGGGATCAATCAGCCCCGGCATTTT. Its protein product is CASSLQGINQPRHF.

The chain employs TRBV12-3 or TRBV12-4 and TRBJ2-7; TRBD2 aligns across 7 bases. Trimming removed 5 bases from V and 5 bases from J; junction bases left unmatched: 3. The CDR3 has 12 amino acids. The CDR3 nucleotides are TGTGCCAGCAGTACAACTAGCGACGAGCAGTACTTC. It specifies CASSTTSDEQYF.

In this sample, this clonotype turned up a few times. The chain's CDR3 is CASSGGLAGDNEQFF. For the CDR3, the DNA is TGCGCCAGCAGCGGGGGACTAGCGGGGGACAATGAGCAGTTCTTC. The chain links TRBV5-1 to TRBJ2-1; 14 nucleotides agree with TRBD2. Germline CDR1 and CDR2: SGHRS and YFSETQ. The CDR3 extends over 15 amino acids. V dropped 4 bases and J dropped 5; count of bases not matched to a gene: 2.

This clonotype has only a few counts. The gene calls are TRBV29-1 and TRBJ2-7, with D perhaps TRBD1 or TRBD2 (5 bases each). V was clipped by 6 bases and J by 1 base, with 16 bases between them. Germline assignment: CDR1 SQVTM and CDR2 ANQGSEA. The CDR3 has 14 amino acids. The CDR3 loop reads CSVRTDGASYEQYF. The CDR3 DNA reads as TGCAGCGTGCGAACAGACGGGGCTTCCTACGAGCAGTACTTC.

This clonotype was recorded at least ten times. The J gene is TRBJ1-3, the V gene TRBV4-3, with D possibly matching TRBD1 (5 bases). The germline V gene has CDR1 LGHNA and CDR2 YSLEER. The V end was cut by 0 bases, the J end by 0 bases, with 15 bases between. The CDR3 totals 18 residues. The CDR3 nucleotides are TGCGCCAGCAGCCAAGACAGGGTCCTACCGGGCTCTGGAAACACCATATATTTT. Encoded protein: CASSQDRVLPGSGNTIYF.

A remark on this clonotype: A much more abundant neighbour one base away suggests this may be a read error. The J gene is TRBJ1-1, the V gene TRBV4-1; perhaps TRBD1 as D (5 bases). V lost 2 bases and J lost 5, with 12 bases in between. The CDR3 length is 14 residues. Germline V gene data show CDR1 as MGHRA and CDR2 as YSYEKL. This chain's CDR3 is CASSQLMGGTEAFF. The CDR3, as DNA: TGCGCCAGCAGCCAATTGATGGGGGGGACTGAAGCTTTCTTT.

About this clonotype itself: Germline and junction disagree at one end, which may indicate a read error. CDR3 amino acids: CACSTPNTEAFF. Here the CDR3 DNA reads TGTGCCTGCAGTACCCCGAACACTGAAGCTTTCTTT. J is TRBJ1-1 and V is TRBV12-3 or TRBV12-4; D ambiguous. The CDR3 is 12 residues long.

This clonotype is a singleton in its sample. The chain joins TRBV14 to TRBJ1-5, with a weak D call TRBD1 (5 bases). Looked up from germline, CDR1 is SGHDN and CDR2 is FVKESK. Trimming pared 0 bases from V and 6 bases from J, leaving 18 bases between. This CDR3 region has 17 residues. The CDR3 DNA follows: TGTGCCAGCAGCCAAGAAGGGACCAGGCAAAGCGGTCAGCCCCAGCATTTT. Protein product: CASSQEGTRQSGQPQHF. Looking up the rest from reference TRBV14 and TRBJ1-5 gives the full variable domain: EAGVTQFPSHSVIEKGQTVTLRCDPISGHDNLYWYRRVMGKEIKFLLHFVKESKQDESGMPNNRFLAERTGGTYSTLKVQPAELEDSGVYFCASSQEGTRQSGQPQHFGDGTRLSIL.

For this clonotype: This could be a read error, since a much larger clone is one nucleotide away. This chain links TRBV7-9 with TRBJ1-5; 11 positions match TRBD1. CDR1 and CDR2 from the germline V gene are SEHNR and FQNEAQ (reference sequence). This CDR3 contains 15 residues. J was trimmed by 6 bases and V by 6 bases; bases with no gene match: 7. CDR3 sequence (DNA): TGTGCCAGCAGTCAAATGGGACAGGGGGTTCAGCCCCAGCATTTT. Its protein product is CASSQMGQGVQPQHF.

V usage is TRBV11-2 and J usage is TRBJ2-3; a possible D gene is TRBD2 (6 bases). CDR1 and CDR2 from the germline V gene are SGHAT and FQNNGV. Trimming left V 4 bases short and J 0 bases short, with 20 bases between. This CDR3 region has 18 residues. CDR3 bases: TGTGCCAGCAGCTCTAATAACGCTCTAGCGCTCAGCACAGATACGCAGTATTTT. Its protein product is CASSSNNALALSTDTQYF.

This clonotype appeared many times. V and J are TRBV30 and TRBJ1-1; 9 nucleotides align to TRBD1. The junction had 4 bases not matched to a gene; V was cut back by 3 bases and J by 2 bases. Per germline, CDR1 GTSNPN and CDR2 SVGIG (reference sequence). The CDR3 loop spans 14 amino acids. The CDR3 is CAWRNRGLNTEAFF. CDR3 bases: TGTGCCTGGAGGAACAGGGGGCTAAACACTGAAGCTTTCTTT.

This clonotype was seen only a few times. The rearrangement joins TRBV19 to TRBJ2-7; no firm D call. The V and J ends lost 4 bases and 6 bases respectively, with 13 bases between them. The length of the CDR3 is 13 residues. The V gene's germline CDR1 is LNHDA and CDR2 SQIVND (reference sequence). The DNA of the CDR3 is TGTGCCAGTAGTACCCGACACCTCTTCGAGCAGTACTTC. Protein: CASSTRHLFEQYF.

This clonotype was seen ten or more times. At one boundary the junction diverges from the germline segment, which might be a read error. The chain combines TRBV12-3 or TRBV12-4 with TRBJ2-6; no clear D gene. The CDR3 runs to 13 residues. CDR3 sequence (DNA): TGCGCCAGCAGCCCTACTGGGGCCAACGTCCTGACTTTC. As protein: CASSPTGANVLTF.

This clonotype was detected many times. J is TRBJ2-2 and V is TRBV13, with 10 positions matching TRBD2. Unmatched junction bases numbered 2, after V lost 5 bases and J lost 5 bases. The CDR3 consists of 14 residues. Germline lookup yields CDR1 PRHDT and CDR2 FYEKMQ (reference sequence). CDR3 DNA: TGTGCCAGCAGCCTGGGACTAGCGACCGGGGAGCTGTTTTTT. Amino acid sequence: CASSLGLATGELFF.

As to this clonotype: Just one base apart from a much larger clone, this may be a read error. The chain joins TRBV12-3 or TRBV12-4 to TRBJ1-4; tentative D call: TRBD1 (5 bases). The V and J ends lost 0 bases and 7 bases respectively, with 21 bases between them. This CDR3 is 18 amino acids long. The CDR3 here is CASSLANPGRGYREKLFF. Written as DNA, the CDR3 is TGTGCCAGCAGTTTAGCGAACCCTGGGAGGGGTTATCGTGAAAAACTGTTTTTT.

J is TRBJ2-7 and V is TRBV19; a possible D gene is TRBD1 (6 bases). The V end was cut by 3 bases, the J end by 5 bases, with 17 bases between. The germline V gene has CDR1 LNHDA and CDR2 SQIVND (reference sequence). The CDR3 length is 15 residues. DNA of the CDR3: TGTGCCAGTAGTATTGAAGACAGGATTTTCAACGAGCAGTACTTC. Amino acids: CASSIEDRIFNEQYF. The full variable domain, completed using reference TRBV19 and TRBJ2-7, is DGGITQSPKYLFRKEGQNVTLSCEQNLNHDAMYWYRQDPGQGLRLIYYSQIVNDFQKGDIAEGYSVSREKKESFPLTVTSAQKNPTAFYLCASSIEDRIFNEQYFGPGTRLTVT.

DNA for the CDR3: TGCGCCAGCAGCCACCAGAGTAGTTCCTACGAGCAGTACTTC. This sequence encodes CASSHQSSSYEQYF. J is TRBJ2-7 and V is TRBV4-1; D gene ambiguous. CDR1 MGHRA and CDR2 YSYEKL come from the germline V gene. This CDR3 is 14 amino acids long. Trimming left V 3 bases short and J 1 base short, with 10 bases between.

This clonotype was seen at least ten times. The J gene is TRBJ2-7, the V gene TRBV7-2; 7 nucleotides line up with TRBD1. This CDR3 has 14 residues. The J segment lost 2 bases and the V segment lost 5 bases, leaving 6 bases of the junction unmatched. Germline values: CDR1 SGHTA, CDR2 FQGNSA. The CDR3 coding sequence is TGTGCCAGCAGCCTCCCAGGGGGTGCCTACGAGCAGTACTTC. As protein: CASSLPGGAYEQYF.

Of note for this clonotype: Germline and junction disagree at one end, which may indicate a read error. The chain has TRBV6-1 and TRBJ2-7, with D possibly matching TRBD2 (5 bases). CDR3 length equals 12 residues. In germline, CDR1 is MNHNS, CDR2 SASEGT. The CDR3 region is CASKGGSYGQYF. The DNA of the CDR3 is TGTGCCAGCAAAGGAGGATCCTACGGGCAGTACTTC.

Ten or more counts support this clonotype. The chain links TRBV27 to TRBJ2-7; no definite D call. The CDR3 spans 13 residues. Trimming stripped 2 bases from V and 0 bases from J, with 5 bases between. The germline V gene encodes CDR1 MNHEY and CDR2 SMNVEV (reference sequence). The CDR3 DNA follows: TGTGCCAGCAGTTTAACAGACTCCTACGAGCAGTACTTC. This encodes CASSLTDSYEQYF.